Listed here is a single T cell receptor (beta chain). Its antigen is as yet unknown. TCRdb reprocessed the 5' RACE reads via MiXCR and lists one record per CDR3 protein. Of approximately 700,000 distinct CDR3 sequences listed, roughly 6.2% are singletons. The data belong to a study of identical twins. From germline, CDR1 is MNHEY and CDR2 SVGEGT. Trimming removed 8 bases at V and 4 bases at J, with 12 bases between. This CDR3 is 12 amino acids long. Healthy Caucasians provided all donations. Study conclusions and caveats: Conclusions relied on cross-sectional statistical analysis, not following the same donors.

Sequenced sample: naive T cells sorted from blood. This chain joins TRBV6-2 or TRBV6-3 and TRBJ2-7; D is unclear. This TCR was recovered from a man aged 18 to 35 in good health. This CDR3 reads CASGPSNYEQYF. As DNA, the CDR3 is TGTGCCAGCGGACCCAGTAATTACGAGCAGTACTTC.